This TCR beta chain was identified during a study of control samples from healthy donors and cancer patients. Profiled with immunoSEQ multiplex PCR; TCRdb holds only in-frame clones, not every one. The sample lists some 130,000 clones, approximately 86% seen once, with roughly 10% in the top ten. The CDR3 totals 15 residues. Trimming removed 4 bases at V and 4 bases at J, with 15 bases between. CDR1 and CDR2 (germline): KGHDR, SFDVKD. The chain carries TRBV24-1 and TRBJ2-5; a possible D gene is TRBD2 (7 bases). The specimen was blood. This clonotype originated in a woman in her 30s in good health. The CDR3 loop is CATSETRGGGETQYF. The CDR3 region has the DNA TGTGCCACCAGTGAGACCAGGGGCGGGGGAGAGACCCAGTACTTC.